The subject of this entry is one TCR beta chain. Trimming left V 2 bases short and J 3 bases short, with 25 bases between. The CDR3 length is 19 residues. The sample is drawn from a study of shared clonotypes between healthy human individuals. The deep-level immunoSEQ assay was used. The protocol was immunoSEQ multiplex PCR, while the TCRdb copy is restricted to in-frame clones and leaves out a portion. The sample lists 2 million to 2.5 million clones, approximately 96% occurring once. The material sequenced was naive CD4+ T cells sorted from blood. Subset in this sample: CD45RA+ positively selected. The sequence was collected from a man between 18 and 35 years old in good health. The chain joins TRBV23-1 to TRBJ2-5; a weak D match, TRBD2 (6 bases). TRBV23-1 is recorded as an ORF, its role being uncertain. The CDR3 region has the DNA TGCGCCAGCAGTCAAAGGACCACGCCCCGGGGAGGAGGAGAAGAGACCCAGTACTTC. Translation: CASSQRTTPRGGGEETQYF.